This T cell receptor beta chain was found in a study of Ad26.COV2.S vaccination and SARS-CoV-2 variants. Across the whole study: Once, or twice with 56 days between doses, Ad26.COV2.S was given intramuscularly. General observations from the study: Breadth, reportedly substantial, characterized the spike-specific CD8+ and CD4+ T cell responses after vaccination. Across vaccine and placebo recipients, the breadth of non-spike TCRs was similar. The analyses of TCR breadth and depth may have understated the size of total T cell responses.

Per germline, CDR1 SNHLY and CDR2 FYNNEI. The CDR3 spans 13 residues. Trimming at V came to 7 bases and at J to 2 bases, leaving 2 bases not matched to a gene. A remark on this clone: Its antigen remains unknown. Different DNA sequences within this sample yield the same CDR3.

Noted treatment: some 19 received Ad26.COV2.S at low or high dose, single or two shots; a few received placebo; per-sample allocation not given. On day 63 after the first injection, vaccine and placebo recipients gave samples. Using immunoSEQ multiplex PCR, the repertoire was profiled, and TCRdb retains in-frame clones only, with some absent. The data show fewer than 500,000 clones, nearly 90% seen once. Specimen: peripheral blood, collected in a trial of Ad26.COV2.S vaccine versus placebo. The receptor was isolated from a person aged 18-65 years who received the Ad26.COV2.S COVID-19 vaccine or a placebo. The chain carries TRBV2 and TRBJ2-1; 7 positions agree with TRBD1. The CDR3 bases are TGTGCCAGCAAAGGGGGCCCCTACAATGAGCAGTTCTTC. Amino acids: CASKGGPYNEQFF.